This is a list of T cell receptor beta chains from one sample in a study of blood T cell repertoires in COVID-19. Sequenced by immunoSEQ multiplex PCR; TCRdb stores in-frame clones only, minus some. The sample has 250,000 to 350,000 clones, about 88% seen once. Sequences were obtained from peripheral blood. These receptors were collected from a human donor with COVID-19, enrolled during active disease. The donor label of this sample is uncertain. The conserved cysteine and the conserved F or W are not part of the CDR3 here.

V	J	CDR3
TRBV5-4	TRBJ1-2	ASSVRQGPGGYT
TRBV6-2/TRBV6-3	TRBJ1-1	ASSLFQGENTEAF
TRBV30	TRBJ2-7	AGMTGAYEQY
TRBV28	TRBJ2-7	ASSLTSGYEQY
TRBV21-1	TRBJ1-3	ASSTGRWGRATPLGNTIY
TRBV7-9	TRBJ2-7	ASSSNSGSYEQY
TRBV5-1	TRBJ1-5	ASSLGAGQGQPQH
TRBV28	TRBJ1-1	ASSPLTRASGLNTEAF
TRBV7-2	TRBJ1-1	ASSLNPTPFAEAF
TRBV19	TRBJ1-5	ASSIAEGRSRQPQH
TRBV7-3	TRBJ1-2	ASSNRGSYGYT
TRBV19	TRBJ2-1	ASSVSSGNEQF
TRBV2	TRBJ2-1	ASSLGLAGDNEQF
TRBV5-1	TRBJ2-3	ASSLAASGRSTDTQY
TRBV5-1	TRBJ2-3	ASSYLAGGTDTQY
TRBV5-4	TRBJ2-7	ASSSGSDPYEQY
TRBV5-1	TRBJ1-2	ASSSQGEYGYT
TRBV5-1	TRBJ2-4	ASSPTQSSQGDIQY
TRBV12-3/TRBV12-4	TRBJ2-3	ASSPLQAGGSY
TRBV30	TRBJ2-7	AWTDPPYEQY
TRBV5-8	TRBJ1-6	ASIPVGGTREASPLH
TRBV24-1	TRBJ2-1	ATSDIAANYNEQF
TRBV5-6	TRBJ2-2	ASSSVRGFTGELF
TRBV28	TRBJ2-7	ASSTTGATSYEQY
TRBV5-6	TRBJ1-1	ASNWGRSGEAF
TRBV18	TRBJ1-2	ASSPGQGGAYGGYT
TRBV4-3	TRBJ2-2	ASSQSRGTGPTGELF
TRBV11-2	TRBJ2-3	ASSWGTSGTVSADTQY
TRBV6-5	TRBJ1-1	ASSPGEYTEAF
TRBV12-3/TRBV12-4	TRBJ2-2	ASSARFTGELF
TRBV18	TRBJ2-7	ASSPTAGYGYEQY
TRBV10-3	TRBJ2-7	AISDRGLAWDEQY
TRBV7-9	TRBJ1-4	ASSLATGDEKLF
TRBV6-2/TRBV6-3	TRBJ1-5	ASSRDRGSQPQH
TRBV24-1	TRBJ2-1	ATRSGVAYNEQF
TRBV28	TRBJ1-4	ASSLPINEKLF
TRBV30	TRBJ1-6	AWSGTVQSPLH